These T cell receptor beta chains were read from a single sample in a study of cytomegalovirus exposure and HLA in healthy donors. Measured with immunoSEQ multiplex PCR; TCRdb has only the in-frame clones, and not every one. The table includes approximately 100,000 clones, about 85% detected once. Sequencing used PBMCs. The source of these receptors is a man aged 35-49 years in good health and CMV-seropositive. Both conserved end residues are part of each CDR3. The order of the fields is V gene, CDR3 protein.

v_call: TRBV4-2
cdr3_aa: CASSQETSGSEQYF

v_call: TRBV19
cdr3_aa: CASSIGRFAGPLHF

v_call: TRBV6-5
cdr3_aa: CASSLQPIHGYTF

v_call: TRBV19
cdr3_aa: CASTATSGGPNEQFF

v_call: TRBV28
cdr3_aa: CASTWGQGALGNTIYF

v_call: TRBV5-1
cdr3_aa: CASSPVIAGVGNEQFF

v_call: TRBV6-1
cdr3_aa: CASSPLGTRWGYTF

v_call: TRBV18
cdr3_aa: CASSPGQSFSGNTIYF

v_call: TRBV19
cdr3_aa: CASSIPRGGNEQFF

v_call: TRBV2
cdr3_aa: CASGGLKGGGYTF